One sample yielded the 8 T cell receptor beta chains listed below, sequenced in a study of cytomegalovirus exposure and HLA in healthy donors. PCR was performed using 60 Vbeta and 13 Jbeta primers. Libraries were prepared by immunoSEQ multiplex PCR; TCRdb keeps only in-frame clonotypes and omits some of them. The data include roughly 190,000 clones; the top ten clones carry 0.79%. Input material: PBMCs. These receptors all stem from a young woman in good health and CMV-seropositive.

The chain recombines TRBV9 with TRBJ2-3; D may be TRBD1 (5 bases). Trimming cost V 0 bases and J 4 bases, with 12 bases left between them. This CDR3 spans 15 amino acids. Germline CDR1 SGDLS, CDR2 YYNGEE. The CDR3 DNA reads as TGTGCCAGCAGCGTAGTGGCAGGGTCAGCAGATACGCAGTATTTT. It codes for CASSVVAGSADTQYF.

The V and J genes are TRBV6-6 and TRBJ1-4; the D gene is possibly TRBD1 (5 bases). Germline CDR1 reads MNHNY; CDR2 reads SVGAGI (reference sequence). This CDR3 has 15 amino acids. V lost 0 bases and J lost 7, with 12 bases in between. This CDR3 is CASSYSAGKGEKLFF. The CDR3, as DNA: TGTGCCAGCAGTTACTCGGCAGGGAAGGGTGAAAAACTGTTTTTT.

The CDR3 DNA sequence: TGTGCCAGCAGCAACTCGATAGCCTACAATGAGCAGTTCTTC. Amino acid sequence: CASSNSIAYNEQFF. The chain recombines TRBV5-6 with TRBJ2-1; D is unclear. Germline assignment: CDR1 SGHDT and CDR2 YYEEEE. The V and J ends lost 4 bases and 2 bases respectively, with 10 bases between them. CDR3 length: 14 amino acids.

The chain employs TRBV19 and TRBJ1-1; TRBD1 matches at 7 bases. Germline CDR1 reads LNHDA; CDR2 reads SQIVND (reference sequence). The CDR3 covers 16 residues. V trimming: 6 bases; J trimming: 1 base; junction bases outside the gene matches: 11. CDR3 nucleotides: TGTGCCAGTAGCCAACAGGGGCGATTTTCGAACACTGAAGCTTTCTTT. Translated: CASSQQGRFSNTEAFF.

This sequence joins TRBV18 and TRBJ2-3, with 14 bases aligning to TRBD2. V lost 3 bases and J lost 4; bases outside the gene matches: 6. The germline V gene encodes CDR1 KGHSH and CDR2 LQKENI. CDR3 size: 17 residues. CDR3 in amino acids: CASSPGTSGRRADTQYF. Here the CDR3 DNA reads TGTGCCAGCTCACCTGGGACTAGCGGGAGACGGGCAGATACGCAGTATTTT.

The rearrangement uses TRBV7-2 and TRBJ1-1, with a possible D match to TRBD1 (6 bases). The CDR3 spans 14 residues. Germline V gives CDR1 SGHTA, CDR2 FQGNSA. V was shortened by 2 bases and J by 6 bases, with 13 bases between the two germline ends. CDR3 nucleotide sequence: TGTGCCAGCAGCTTAAGAAGGGCAGGGGCTGAAGCTTTCTTT. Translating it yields CASSLRRAGAEAFF.

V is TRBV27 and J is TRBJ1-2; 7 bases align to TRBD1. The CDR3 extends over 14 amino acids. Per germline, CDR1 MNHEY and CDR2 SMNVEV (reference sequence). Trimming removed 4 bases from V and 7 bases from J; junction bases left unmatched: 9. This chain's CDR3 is CASSYTGVGGGYTF. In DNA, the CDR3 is TGTGCCAGCAGTTATACAGGGGTAGGGGGTGGCTACACCTTC.

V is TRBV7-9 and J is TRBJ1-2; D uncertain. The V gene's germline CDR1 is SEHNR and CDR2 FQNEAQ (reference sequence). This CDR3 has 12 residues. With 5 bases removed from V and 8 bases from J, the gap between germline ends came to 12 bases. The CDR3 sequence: CASSPRTGGYTF. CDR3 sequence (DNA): TGTGCCAGCAGCCCCCGCACGGGAGGCTACACCTTC.